These 2 T cell receptor beta chains were sequenced from one sample in a study of cytomegalovirus exposure and HLA in healthy donors. 13 Jbeta primers and 60 Vbeta primers were used for the PCR. The repertoire was sequenced with immunoSEQ multiplex PCR; TCRdb's copy has only in-frame clones and lacks some. The sample comprises fewer than 150,000 clones, just under 80% of which are singletons, and approximately 2.1% rests with the top ten. Material for sequencing was PBMCs. These receptors were collected from a man aged 30 to 45 in good health and CMV-seronegative.

V is TRBV7-2 and J is TRBJ2-3; 8 bases agree with TRBD1. Trimming cost V 3 bases and J 3 bases; bases outside gene matches: 5. This CDR3 region has 15 residues. Germline V gives CDR1 SGHTA, CDR2 FQGNSA. CDR3 amino acids: CASSLQGARTDTQYF. The CDR3, as DNA: TGTGCCAGCAGCTTGCAGGGGGCGAGGACAGATACGCAGTATTTT.

This clone was seen a single time. This chain links TRBV9 with TRBJ2-2; D is perhaps TRBD2 (6 bases). Germline CDR1 is SGDLS and CDR2 is YYNGEE. The CDR3 is 15 residues long. The V end was cut by 0 bases, the J end by 4 bases, with 10 bases between. The CDR3 protein is CASSVATSITGELFF. DNA of the CDR3: TGTGCCAGCAGCGTAGCCACTAGCATCACCGGGGAGCTGTTTTTT. The full variable domain, its missing parts supplied by reference TRBV9 and TRBJ2-2, is DSGVTQTPKHLITATGQRVTLRCSPRSGDLSVYWYQQSLDQGLQFLIQYYNGEERAKGNILERFSAQQFPDLHSELNLSSLELGDSALYFCASSVATSITGELFFGEGSRLTVL.